This section outlines one T cell receptor beta chain sequence together with its context. The junction had 12 bases not matched to a gene; V was cut back by 6 bases and J by 0 bases. The germline V gene has CDR1 MDHEN and CDR2 SYDVKM. The CDR3 consists of 17 residues. Assay: immunoSEQ multiplex PCR; the TCRdb copy retains only in-frame clones and omits some. There are some 180,000 clones in the sample; approximately 90% occur only once, and 6.1% lies in the top ten. The data were obtained in a study of T cell responses to AZD1222 COVID-19 vaccine. The TCR was taken from an adult in good health. The genes are TRBV28 and TRBJ2-3; 7 bases are shared with TRBD2. The sequencing used peripheral blood, collected on day 0 of AZD1222 vaccination. The CDR3: CASRGAIGGGSTDTQYF. The CDR3 nucleotides are TGTGCCAGCAGAGGGGCTATTGGGGGGGGAAGCACAGATACGCAGTATTTT. Based on the CDR3 plus reference TRBV28 and TRBJ2-3, the full variable domain is DVKVTQSSRYLVKRTGEKVFLECVQDMDHENMFWYRQDPGLGLRLIYFSYDVKMKEKGDIPEGYSVSREKKERFSLILESASTNQTSMYLCASRGAIGGGSTDTQYFGPGTRLTVL.